This passage covers 14 T cell receptor beta chains from one sample sequenced in a study of blood T cell repertoires in COVID-19. Sequencing used immunoSEQ multiplex PCR; TCRdb keeps in-frame clones, though not all of them. The top ten hold approximately 5.8% of the sample, which has 100,000 or so clones, approximately 92% seen once. Sequencing used peripheral blood. The receptors were sampled from a man aged 50-60 years with active COVID-19.

The V gene is TRBV2, the J gene TRBJ2-7; TRBD1 aligns across 9 bases. This CDR3 contains 14 residues. The germline CDR1 and CDR2 sequences are SNHLY and FYNNEI. V lost 5 bases, J lost 1 base, and 3 bases stayed unmatched. CDR3 DNA: TGTGCCAGCAGTTTCGGGACAGGGTCCTACGAGCAGTACTTC. Translating it yields CASSFGTGSYEQYF.

On this clone itself: An end of the junction does not agree with germline; a read error may underlie this. This chain connects TRBV7-7 to TRBJ2-3; 7 bases are a match to TRBD2. In germline, CDR1 is SSHAT, CDR2 FNYEAQ (reference sequence). The CDR3 loop spans 15 amino acids. DNA of the CDR3: TGTGCTAGCAGCCCCGTGGGAGGGCAACGAGATACGCAGTATTTT. Translating gives CASSPVGGQRDTQYF.

In DNA form, the CDR3 reads TGTGCCAGCAGTTCCCAGGGCGGGAGTATCCACGAGCAGTACTTC. This sequence encodes CASSSQGGSIHEQYF. This chain joins TRBV27 and TRBJ2-7; TRBD2 matches at 7 bases. J lost 5 bases, V lost 4 bases, and 11 bases had no gene match. CDR1 and CDR2 from the germline V gene are MNHEY and SMNVEV (reference sequence). This CDR3 has 15 residues.

The chain is built from TRBV28 and TRBJ1-2; tentative D call: TRBD1 (5 bases). Germline values: CDR1 MDHEN, CDR2 SYDVKM. There are 13 residues in the CDR3. Trimming stripped 2 bases from V and 2 bases from J, with 6 bases between. The CDR3, as DNA: TGTGCCAGCAGTTTAAGGGGAAACTATGGCTACACCTTC. As protein: CASSLRGNYGYTF.

The chain combines TRBV28 with TRBJ1-1; D not certain. Per the germline V gene, CDR1 is MDHEN and CDR2 is SYDVKM. V dropped 2 bases and J dropped 11 bases, with 12 bases sitting between them. CDR3 length: 12 residues. In DNA form, the CDR3 reads TGTGCCAGCAGTTTAAGATTACTGGTGGCTTTCTTT. Translating it yields CASSLRLLVAFF.

The chain uses TRBV18 and TRBJ2-3; 9 bases match TRBD1. J gave up 2 bases and V 3 bases, and 3 bases lay outside the gene matches. The CDR3 length is 15 residues. Germline CDR1 is KGHSH and CDR2 is LQKENI. The CDR3 loop reads CASSPNRGLTDTQYF. DNA of the CDR3: TGTGCCAGCTCACCGAACAGGGGGCTCACAGATACGCAGTATTTT.

The chain uses TRBV5-1 and TRBJ2-5, with 8 bases that match TRBD1. The CDR3 sequence is 15 residues long. Germline V CDR1 and CDR2: SGHRS, YFSETQ. The ends lost 1 base at V and 5 bases at J; junction bases unmatched: 7. Written as DNA, the CDR3 is TGCGCCAGCAGCTTGAACCAGGGGGCGAGGGAGACCCAGTACTTC. Translating gives CASSLNQGARETQYF.

The rearrangement links TRBV10-2 to TRBJ2-2; TRBD1 agrees at 7 bases. The V and J ends lost 6 bases and 0 bases, in that order; junction bases with no gene match: 4. This CDR3 is 15 amino acids long. Germline V gives CDR1 WSHSY, CDR2 SAAADI. The CDR3 DNA reads as TGCGCCAGCAGACCCGGGACAGCGAACACCGGGGAGCTGTTTTTT. Encoded protein: CASRPGTANTGELFF.

The chain couples TRBV6-5 to TRBJ2-7, with 10 bases matching TRBD1. From germline, CDR1 is MNHEY and CDR2 SVGAGI. The V segment lost 8 bases and the J segment 5 bases; nucleotides outside the gene matches: 6. The CDR3 is 13 residues long. In nucleotides, the CDR3 is TGTGCCAGCCGGGGACAGGGGTTTAACGAGCAGTACTTC. Translating gives CASRGQGFNEQYF.

The chain couples TRBV6-5 to TRBJ1-1; D is ambiguous. The CDR3 is 13 amino acids. In germline, CDR1 is MNHEY, CDR2 SVGAGI. The V end lost 6 bases, the J end lost 0 bases, and 8 bases lay between the germline ends. The CDR3 DNA reads TGTGCCAGCAGAATAACAATGAACACTGAAGCTTTCTTT. Translation: CASRITMNTEAFF.

This sequence joins TRBV19 and TRBJ2-3, with TRBD1 matching over 9 bases. The CDR3 contains 15 residues. Germline V gene sequence: CDR1 LNHDA, CDR2 SQIVND (reference sequence). The J segment lost 2 bases and the V segment lost 7 bases, leaving 7 bases of the junction unmatched. CDR3 bases: TGTGCCAGTACCACCGGGACAGGGCCCACAGATACGCAGTATTTT. It specifies CASTTGTGPTDTQYF. The full variable domain, with the rest looked up from reference TRBV19 and TRBJ2-3, is DGGITQSPKYLFRKEGQNVTLSCEQNLNHDAMYWYRQDPGQGLRLIYYSQIVNDFQKGDIAEGYSVSREKKESFPLTVTSAQKNPTAFYLCASTTGTGPTDTQYFGPGTRLTVL.

The V and J genes are TRBV28 and TRBJ1-2; D is possibly TRBD1 (5 bases). CDR1 MDHEN and CDR2 SYDVKM come from the germline V gene. The CDR3 totals 16 residues. V gave up 7 bases and J gave up 4 bases, with 22 bases separating them. The CDR3, as DNA: TGTGCCAGCACTCTCAGACTTTTACAGGACCGCTATGGCTACACCTTC. Protein: CASTLRLLQDRYGYTF.

The chain couples TRBV5-1 to TRBJ1-1, with D possibly TRBD1 on 5 matching bases. This CDR3 has 16 amino acids. V shed 0 bases and J shed 4 bases, with 16 bases lying between them. Germline CDR1 and CDR2: SGHRS and YFSETQ. The CDR3 region is CASSLGSGTGGTEAFF. The CDR3, as DNA: TGCGCCAGCAGCTTGGGATCAGGTACCGGGGGCACTGAAGCTTTCTTT.

The rearrangement uses TRBV7-2 and TRBJ1-1; maybe TRBD1 (5 bases). The germline V gene has CDR1 SGHTA and CDR2 FQGNSA. V was cut by 0 bases and J by 0 bases, with 8 bases left in between. There are 15 residues in the CDR3. The CDR3 region is CASSLAGGMNTEAFF. DNA of the CDR3: TGTGCCAGCAGCTTAGCCGGGGGGATGAACACTGAAGCTTTCTTT.